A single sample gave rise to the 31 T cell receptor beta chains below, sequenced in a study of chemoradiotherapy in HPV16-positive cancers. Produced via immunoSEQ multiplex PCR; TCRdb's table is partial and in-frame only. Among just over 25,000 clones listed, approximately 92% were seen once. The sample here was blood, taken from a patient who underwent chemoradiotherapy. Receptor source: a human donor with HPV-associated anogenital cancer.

The CDR3 reads CASSGQGRMNIQYF. The CDR3 region has the DNA TGTGCCAGCAGTGGACAGGGGCGTATGAACATTCAGTACTTC. This chain uses TRBV2 with TRBJ2-4, with TRBD1 matching over 8 bases. V lost 4 bases, J lost 7 bases, and 6 bases stayed unmatched. The CDR3 length is 14 residues. Germline V gives CDR1 SNHLY, CDR2 FYNNEI.

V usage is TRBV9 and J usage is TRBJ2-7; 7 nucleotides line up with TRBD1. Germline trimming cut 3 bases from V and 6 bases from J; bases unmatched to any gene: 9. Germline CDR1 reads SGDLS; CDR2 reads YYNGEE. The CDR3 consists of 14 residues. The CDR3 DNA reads TGTGCCAGCAGCGGGCAGGGGGATATGCGCGAGCAGTACTTC. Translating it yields CASSGQGDMREQYF.

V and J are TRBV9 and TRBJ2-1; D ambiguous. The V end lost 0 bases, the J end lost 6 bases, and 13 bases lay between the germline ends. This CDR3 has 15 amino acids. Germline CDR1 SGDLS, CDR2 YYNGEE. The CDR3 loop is CASSVVGRVTNEQFF. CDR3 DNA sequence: TGTGCCAGCAGCGTAGTGGGCCGGGTAACCAATGAGCAGTTCTTC.

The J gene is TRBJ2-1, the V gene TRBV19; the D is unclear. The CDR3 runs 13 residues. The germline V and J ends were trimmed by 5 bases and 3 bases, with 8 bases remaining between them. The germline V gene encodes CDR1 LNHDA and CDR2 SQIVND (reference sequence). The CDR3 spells CASSFPSYNEQFF. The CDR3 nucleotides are TGTGCCAGTAGTTTCCCCAGCTACAATGAGCAGTTCTTC.

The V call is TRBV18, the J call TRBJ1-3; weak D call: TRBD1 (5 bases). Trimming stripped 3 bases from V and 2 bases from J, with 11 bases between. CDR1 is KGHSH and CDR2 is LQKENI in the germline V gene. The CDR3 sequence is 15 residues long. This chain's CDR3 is CASSPRDDPGNTIYF. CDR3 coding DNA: TGTGCCAGCTCACCTCGGGACGACCCTGGAAACACCATATATTTT.

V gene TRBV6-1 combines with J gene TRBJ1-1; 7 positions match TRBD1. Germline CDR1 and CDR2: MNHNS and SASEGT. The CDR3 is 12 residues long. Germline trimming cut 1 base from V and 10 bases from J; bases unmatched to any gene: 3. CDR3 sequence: CASSEGPGGAFF. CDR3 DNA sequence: TGTGCCAGCAGTGAAGGGCCAGGGGGAGCTTTCTTT.

Written as DNA, the CDR3 is TGTGCCACCAGCATAGACAGGGTGTACGAGCAGTACTTC. Translated: CATSIDRVYEQYF. The genes are TRBV15 and TRBJ2-7, with 7 bases fitting TRBD1. This CDR3 comprises 13 residues. Germline CDR1 LNHNV, CDR2 YYDKDF (reference sequence). Losses at the gene ends were 4 bases for V and 4 bases for J; bases not matched to a gene: 4.

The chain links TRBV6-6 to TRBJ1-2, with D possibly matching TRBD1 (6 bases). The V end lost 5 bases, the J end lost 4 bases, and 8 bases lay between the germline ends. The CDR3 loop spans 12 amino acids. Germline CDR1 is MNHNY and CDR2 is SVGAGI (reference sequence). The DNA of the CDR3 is TGTGCCAGCAGTGGAGGGGGCTATGGCTACACCTTC. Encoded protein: CASSGGGYGYTF.

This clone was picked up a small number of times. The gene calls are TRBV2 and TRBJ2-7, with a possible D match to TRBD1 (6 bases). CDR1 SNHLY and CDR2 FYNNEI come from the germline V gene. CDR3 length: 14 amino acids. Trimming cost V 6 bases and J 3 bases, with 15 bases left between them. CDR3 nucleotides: TGTGCCAGCAGCTTATTCCGGGACAACTACGAGCAGTACTTC. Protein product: CASSLFRDNYEQYF.

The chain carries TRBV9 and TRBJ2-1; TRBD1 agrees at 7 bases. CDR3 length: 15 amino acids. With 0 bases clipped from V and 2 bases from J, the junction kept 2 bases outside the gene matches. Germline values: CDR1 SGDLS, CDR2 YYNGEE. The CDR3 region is CASSVAGTAYNEQFF. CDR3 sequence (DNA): TGTGCCAGCAGCGTAGCCGGGACAGCCTACAATGAGCAGTTCTTC.

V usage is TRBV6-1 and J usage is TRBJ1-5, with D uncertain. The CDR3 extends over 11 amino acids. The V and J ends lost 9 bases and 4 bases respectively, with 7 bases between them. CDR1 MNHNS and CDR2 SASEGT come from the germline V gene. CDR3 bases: TGTGCCAGTCAGAGGAATCAGCCCCAGCATTTT. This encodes CASQRNQPQHF.

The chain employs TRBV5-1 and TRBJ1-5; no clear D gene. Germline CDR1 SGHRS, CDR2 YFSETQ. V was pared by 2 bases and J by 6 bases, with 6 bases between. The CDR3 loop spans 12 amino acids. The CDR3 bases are TGCGCCAGCAGCTTAGACCGTCAGCCCCAGCATTTT. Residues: CASSLDRQPQHF.

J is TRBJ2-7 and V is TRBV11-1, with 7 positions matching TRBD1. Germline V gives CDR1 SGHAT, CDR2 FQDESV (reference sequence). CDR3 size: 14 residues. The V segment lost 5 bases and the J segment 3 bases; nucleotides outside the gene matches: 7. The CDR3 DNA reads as TGTGCCAGCAGCCTCCCGGGACAGTTCTACGAGCAGTACTTC. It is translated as CASSLPGQFYEQYF.

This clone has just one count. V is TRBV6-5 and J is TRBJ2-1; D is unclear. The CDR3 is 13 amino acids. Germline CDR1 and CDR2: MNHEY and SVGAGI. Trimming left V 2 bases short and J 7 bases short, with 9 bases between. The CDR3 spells CASSYNLQNEQFF. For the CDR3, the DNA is TGTGCCAGCAGTTACAACTTACAAAATGAGCAGTTCTTC.

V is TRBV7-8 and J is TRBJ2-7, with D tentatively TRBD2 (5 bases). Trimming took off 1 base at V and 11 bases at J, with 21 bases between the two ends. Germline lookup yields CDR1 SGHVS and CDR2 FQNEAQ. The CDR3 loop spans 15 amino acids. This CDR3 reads CASSLDRPGLSREYF. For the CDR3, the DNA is TGTGCCAGCAGCTTAGATAGGCCAGGCTTATCGAGGGAGTACTTC.

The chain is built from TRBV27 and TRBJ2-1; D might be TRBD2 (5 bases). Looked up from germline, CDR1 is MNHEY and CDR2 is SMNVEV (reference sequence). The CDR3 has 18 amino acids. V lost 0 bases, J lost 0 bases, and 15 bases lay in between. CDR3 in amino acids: CASSLSGVLWSSYNEQFF. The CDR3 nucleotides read TGTGCCAGCAGTTTATCCGGGGTTCTCTGGAGCTCCTACAATGAGCAGTTCTTC.

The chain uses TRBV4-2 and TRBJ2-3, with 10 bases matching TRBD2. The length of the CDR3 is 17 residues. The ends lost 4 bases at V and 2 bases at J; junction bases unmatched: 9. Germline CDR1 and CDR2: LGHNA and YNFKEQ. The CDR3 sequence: CASSLDLAGEHTDTQYF. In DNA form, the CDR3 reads TGTGCCAGCAGCCTGGATCTAGCGGGGGAGCACACAGATACGCAGTATTTT.

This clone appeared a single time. CDR3 nucleotide sequence: TGTGCCAGCAGCTTAGACGGCCAGGGCACTGAAGCTTTCTTT. It specifies CASSLDGQGTEAFF. The chain couples TRBV7-9 to TRBJ1-1; D may be TRBD1 (5 bases). Germline V gives CDR1 SEHNR, CDR2 FQNEAQ (reference sequence). There are 14 residues in the CDR3. V lost 1 base to trimming and J lost 4 bases, with 10 bases between them.

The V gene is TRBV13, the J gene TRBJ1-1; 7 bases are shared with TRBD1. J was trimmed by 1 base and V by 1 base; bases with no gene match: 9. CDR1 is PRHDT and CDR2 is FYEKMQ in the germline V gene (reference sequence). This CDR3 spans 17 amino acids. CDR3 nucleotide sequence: TGTGCCAGCAGCTTAGAAGTAAGGGGGCAATGGAACACTGAAGCTTTCTTT. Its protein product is CASSLEVRGQWNTEAFF.

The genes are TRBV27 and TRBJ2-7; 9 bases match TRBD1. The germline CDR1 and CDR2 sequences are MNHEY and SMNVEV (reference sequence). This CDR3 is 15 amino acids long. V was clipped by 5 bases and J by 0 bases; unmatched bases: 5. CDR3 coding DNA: TGTGCCAGCAGTCGACAGGGGGTGCCCTCCTACGAGCAGTACTTC. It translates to CASSRQGVPSYEQYF.

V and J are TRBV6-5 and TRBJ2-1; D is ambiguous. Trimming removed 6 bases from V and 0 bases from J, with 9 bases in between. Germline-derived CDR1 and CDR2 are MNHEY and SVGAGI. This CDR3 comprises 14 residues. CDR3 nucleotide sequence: TGTGCCAGCAGCCTGGAGCCCTCCTACAATGAGCAGTTCTTC. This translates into CASSLEPSYNEQFF.

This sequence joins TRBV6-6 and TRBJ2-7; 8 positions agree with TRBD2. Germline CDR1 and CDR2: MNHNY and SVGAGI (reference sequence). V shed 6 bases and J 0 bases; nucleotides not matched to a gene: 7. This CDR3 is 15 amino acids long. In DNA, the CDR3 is TGTGCCAGCAGATCAGCGGGGGCGGACTCCTACGAGCAGTACTTC. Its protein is CASRSAGADSYEQYF.

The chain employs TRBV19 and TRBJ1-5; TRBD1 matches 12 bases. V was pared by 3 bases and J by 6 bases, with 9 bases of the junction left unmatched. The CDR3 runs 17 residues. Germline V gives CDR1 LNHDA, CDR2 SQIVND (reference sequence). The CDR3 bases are TGTGCCAGTAGTATCGGCCCTGGGACAGGGGGCCTTCAGCCCCAGCATTTT. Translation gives CASSIGPGTGGLQPQHF.

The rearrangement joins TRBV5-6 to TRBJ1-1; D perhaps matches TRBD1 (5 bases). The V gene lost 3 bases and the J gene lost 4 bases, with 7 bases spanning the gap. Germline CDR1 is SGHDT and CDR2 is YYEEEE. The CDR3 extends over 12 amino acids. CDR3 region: CASSWGGTEAFF. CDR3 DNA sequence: TGTGCCAGCAGCTGGGGGGGCACTGAAGCTTTCTTT.

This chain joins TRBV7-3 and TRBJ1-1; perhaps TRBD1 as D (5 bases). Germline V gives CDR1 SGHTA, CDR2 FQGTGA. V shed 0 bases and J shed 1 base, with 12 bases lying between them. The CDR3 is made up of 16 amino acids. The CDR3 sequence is CASSLTVGGENTEAFF. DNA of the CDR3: TGTGCCAGCAGCTTAACGGTTGGGGGGGAGAACACTGAAGCTTTCTTT.

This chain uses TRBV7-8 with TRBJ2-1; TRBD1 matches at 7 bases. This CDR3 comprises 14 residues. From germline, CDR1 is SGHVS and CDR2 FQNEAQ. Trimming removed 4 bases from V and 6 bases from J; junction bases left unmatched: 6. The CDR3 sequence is CASSSGQVPNEQFF. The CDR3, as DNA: TGTGCCAGCAGCTCCGGACAGGTCCCCAATGAGCAGTTCTTC.

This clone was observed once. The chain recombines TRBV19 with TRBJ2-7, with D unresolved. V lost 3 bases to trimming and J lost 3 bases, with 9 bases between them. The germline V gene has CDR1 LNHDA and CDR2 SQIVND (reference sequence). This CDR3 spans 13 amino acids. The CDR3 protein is CASSISAFYEQYF. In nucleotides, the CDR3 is TGTGCCAGTAGTATTTCGGCTTTCTACGAGCAGTACTTC.

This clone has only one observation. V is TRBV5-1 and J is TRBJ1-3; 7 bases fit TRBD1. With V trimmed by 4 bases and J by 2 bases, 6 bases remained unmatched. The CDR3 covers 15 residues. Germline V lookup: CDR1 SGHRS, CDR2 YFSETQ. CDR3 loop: CASSLQGLAGNTIYF. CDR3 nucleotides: TGCGCCAGCAGCCTACAGGGGTTAGCTGGAAACACCATATATTTT.

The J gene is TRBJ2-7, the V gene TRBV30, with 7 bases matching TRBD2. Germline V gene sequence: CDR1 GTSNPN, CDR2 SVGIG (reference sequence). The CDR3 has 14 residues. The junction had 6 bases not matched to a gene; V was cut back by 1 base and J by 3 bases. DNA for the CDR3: TGTGCCTGGAGTGACGGGACTACGAACTACGAGCAGTACTTC. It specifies CAWSDGTTNYEQYF.

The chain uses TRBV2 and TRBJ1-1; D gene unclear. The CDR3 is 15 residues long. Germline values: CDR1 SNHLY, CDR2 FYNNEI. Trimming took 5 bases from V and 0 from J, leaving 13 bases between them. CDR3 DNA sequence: TGTGCCAGCAGTTACTGGACGGGAATGAACACTGAAGCTTTCTTT. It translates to CASSYWTGMNTEAFF.

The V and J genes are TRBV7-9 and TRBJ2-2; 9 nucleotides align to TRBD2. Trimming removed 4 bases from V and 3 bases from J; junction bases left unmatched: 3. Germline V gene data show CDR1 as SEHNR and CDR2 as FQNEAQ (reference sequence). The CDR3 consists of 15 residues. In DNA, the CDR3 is TGTGCCAGCAGCTCTCAGCGGGAGGACACCGGGGAGCTGTTTTTT. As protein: CASSSQREDTGELFF.